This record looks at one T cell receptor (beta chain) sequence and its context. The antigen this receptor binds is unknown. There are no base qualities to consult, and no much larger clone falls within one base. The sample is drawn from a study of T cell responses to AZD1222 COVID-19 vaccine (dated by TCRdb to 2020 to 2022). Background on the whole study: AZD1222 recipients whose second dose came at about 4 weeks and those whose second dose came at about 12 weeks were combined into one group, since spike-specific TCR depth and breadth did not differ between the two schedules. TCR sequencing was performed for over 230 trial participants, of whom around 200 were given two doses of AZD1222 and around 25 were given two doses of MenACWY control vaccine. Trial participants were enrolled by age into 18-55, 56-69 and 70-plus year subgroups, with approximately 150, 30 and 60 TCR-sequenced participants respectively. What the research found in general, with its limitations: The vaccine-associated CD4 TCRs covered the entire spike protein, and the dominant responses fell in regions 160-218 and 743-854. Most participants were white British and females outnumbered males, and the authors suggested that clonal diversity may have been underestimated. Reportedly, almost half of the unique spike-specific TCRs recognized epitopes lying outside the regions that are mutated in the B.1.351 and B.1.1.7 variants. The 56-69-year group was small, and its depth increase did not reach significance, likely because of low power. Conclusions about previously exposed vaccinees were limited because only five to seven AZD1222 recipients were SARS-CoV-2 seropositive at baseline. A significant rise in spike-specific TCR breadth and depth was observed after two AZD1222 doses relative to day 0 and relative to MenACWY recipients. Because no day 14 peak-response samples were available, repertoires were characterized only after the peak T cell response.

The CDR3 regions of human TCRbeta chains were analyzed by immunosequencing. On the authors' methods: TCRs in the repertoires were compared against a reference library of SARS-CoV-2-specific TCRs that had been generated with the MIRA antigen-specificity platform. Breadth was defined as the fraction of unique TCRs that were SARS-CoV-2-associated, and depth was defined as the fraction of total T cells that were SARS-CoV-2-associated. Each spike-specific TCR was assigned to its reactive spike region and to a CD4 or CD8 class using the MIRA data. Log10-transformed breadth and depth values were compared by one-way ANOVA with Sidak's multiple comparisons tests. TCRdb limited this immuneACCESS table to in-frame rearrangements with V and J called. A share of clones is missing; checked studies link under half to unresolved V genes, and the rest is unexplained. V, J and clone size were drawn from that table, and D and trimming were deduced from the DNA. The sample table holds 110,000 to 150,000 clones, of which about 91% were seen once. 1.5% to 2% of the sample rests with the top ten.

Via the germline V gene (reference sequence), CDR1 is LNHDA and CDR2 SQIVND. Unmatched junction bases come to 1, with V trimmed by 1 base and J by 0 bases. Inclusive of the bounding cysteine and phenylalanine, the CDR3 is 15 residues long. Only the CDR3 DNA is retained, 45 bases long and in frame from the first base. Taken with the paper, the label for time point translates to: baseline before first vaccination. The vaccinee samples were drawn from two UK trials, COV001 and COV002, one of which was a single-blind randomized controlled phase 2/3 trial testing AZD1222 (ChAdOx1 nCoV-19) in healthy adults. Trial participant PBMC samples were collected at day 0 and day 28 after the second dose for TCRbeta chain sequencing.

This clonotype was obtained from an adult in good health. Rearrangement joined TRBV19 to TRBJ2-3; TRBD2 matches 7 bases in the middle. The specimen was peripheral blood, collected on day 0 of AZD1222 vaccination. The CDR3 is CASSIVGGSTDTQYF. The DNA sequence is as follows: TGTGCCAGTAGTATAGTGGGGGGGAGCACAGATACGCAGTATTTT.